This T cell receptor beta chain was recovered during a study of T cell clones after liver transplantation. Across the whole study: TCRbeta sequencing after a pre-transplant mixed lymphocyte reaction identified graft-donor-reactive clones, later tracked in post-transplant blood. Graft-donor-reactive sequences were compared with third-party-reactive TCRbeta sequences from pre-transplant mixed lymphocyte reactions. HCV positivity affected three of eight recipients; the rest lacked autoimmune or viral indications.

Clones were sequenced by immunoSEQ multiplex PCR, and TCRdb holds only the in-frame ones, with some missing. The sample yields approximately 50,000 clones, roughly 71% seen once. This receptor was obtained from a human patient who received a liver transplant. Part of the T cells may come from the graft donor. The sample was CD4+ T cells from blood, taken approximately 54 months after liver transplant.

The CDR3 nucleotides are TGTGCCAGCAGCCGAGGGGCGCTGAACACTGAAGCTTTCTTT. Its translation is CASSRGALNTEAFF. The genes are TRBV7-2 and TRBJ1-1, with a weak D call TRBD1 (5 bases). This CDR3 comprises 14 residues. The ends were cut back, 5 bases at V and 0 bases at J, with 10 bases in the middle. CDR1 SGHTA and CDR2 FQGNSA come from the germline V gene.